This TCR beta chain derives from a study of cytomegalovirus exposure and HLA in healthy donors. Primers: 60 Vbeta forward and 13 Jbeta reverse. Measured with immunoSEQ multiplex PCR; TCRdb has only the in-frame clones, and not every one. The sample has approximately 190,000 clones; around 82% are singletons. CDR1 PRHDT and CDR2 FYEKMQ come from the germline V gene (reference sequence). V lost 4 bases and J lost 5; bases outside the gene matches: 6. The CDR3 contains 15 residues. The sample taken for sequencing was PBMCs. The chain combines TRBV13 with TRBJ2-3, with 10 bases matching TRBD2. The origin of this receptor is a woman aged 30 to 39 in good health and CMV-seropositive. CDR3 in amino acids: CASSSEAGGGDTQYF. The CDR3 nucleotides are TGTGCCAGCAGCTCGGAAGCGGGGGGGGGAGATACGCAGTATTTT.